This T cell receptor (beta chain) was captured by sequencing in a study of cytomegalovirus exposure and HLA in healthy donors. General observations from the study: Sequencing probably produced one cluster of sequence variants that were highly shared. Most of the CMV-associated TCR beta chains (in a later analysis) appeared to be HLA-restricted. Investigators reported fewer than 200 TCR beta chains as tied to cytomegalovirus.

Researchers ran the PCR with 60 Vbeta and 13 Jbeta primers. Profiled with immunoSEQ multiplex PCR; TCRdb holds only in-frame clones, not every one. The table has 150,000 to 200,000 clones, about three quarters seen once. This clone was observed a handful of times. Its antigen remains unidentified. Donors likely had unrecorded immune exposures despite being nominally healthy when sampled. Input material: PBMCs. The origin of this receptor is a girl aged 10-17 years in good health and CMV-seronegative.

Here the CDR3 reads CASSLAHRALGEGIQYF. The CDR3, as DNA: TGCGCCAGCAGCTTGGCACACCGGGCCTTAGGGGAGGGCATTCAGTACTTC. The genes are TRBV5-1 and TRBJ2-4; 7 bases map to TRBD2. J lost 9 bases, V lost 0 bases, and 15 bases had no gene match. Germline CDR1 and CDR2: SGHRS and YFSETQ. The CDR3 loop spans 17 amino acids.